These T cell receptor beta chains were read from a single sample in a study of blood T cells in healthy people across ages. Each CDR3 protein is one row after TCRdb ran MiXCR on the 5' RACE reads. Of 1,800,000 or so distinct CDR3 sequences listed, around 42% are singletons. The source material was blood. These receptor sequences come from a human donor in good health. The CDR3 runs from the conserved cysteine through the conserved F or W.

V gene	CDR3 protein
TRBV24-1	CATHFIAAADYEQYF
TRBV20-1	CSASHRTAKNQPQHF
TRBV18	CASSLWSGMSTDTQYF
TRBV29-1	CSAKLADYNEQFF
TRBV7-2	CASSPDRALDYEQYF
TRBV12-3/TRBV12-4	CASSSVEAKNIQYF
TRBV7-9	CASTRWGYNEKLFF
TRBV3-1	CVSSQATGYADTQYF
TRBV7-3	CTSSLDGSSYNEQFF
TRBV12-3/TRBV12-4	CASSHDTYGYTF
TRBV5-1	CASSLAGTRAETQYF
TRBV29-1	CSVQGHGYGHTF
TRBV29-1	CSVDSGQGRGGYTF
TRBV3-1	CASSQVSGNSYEQYF
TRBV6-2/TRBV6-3	CASSRGVQETQFF
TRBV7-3	CASSLTSGAFGTDTQYF
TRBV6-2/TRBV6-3	CASSYKAYGYTF
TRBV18	CASSQGAVNEQFF
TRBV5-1	CASRGPGTQNLYNEQFF
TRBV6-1	CATMTGTGILPDTEAFF
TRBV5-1	CASSLSGDNATNEKLFF
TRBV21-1	CASSKRLAADTDTQYF
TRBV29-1	CSVELGAPGELFF
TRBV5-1	CASSIQQPGEKLFF
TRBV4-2	CASSQSSGSFAEGYTF
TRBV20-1	CSARDILGIRNEQFF
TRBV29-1	CSGDTGETQYF
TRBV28	CASSLKGDPHTQYF
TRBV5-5	CASSFGTGAYYEQYF
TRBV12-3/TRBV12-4	CASSRIDSPYEQYF
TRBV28	CASRADPGGETQYF
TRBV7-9	CASSPLGVGENTEAFF
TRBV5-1	CASSSLTSGGYNEQYF
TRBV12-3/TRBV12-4	CASSLRGNEQYF
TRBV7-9	CASSQPGLGEYEQYF
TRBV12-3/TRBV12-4	CASTLRGGVRDTQYF
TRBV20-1	CSARDPAGGRNEQFF
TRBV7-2	CASSPGPGRAETQYF
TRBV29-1	CSAETAPNYGYTF
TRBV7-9	CASSLASMGVTYNEQFF
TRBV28	CASRHTGRNTEAFF
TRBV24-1	CATSAGGPQHF
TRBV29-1	CSVQGQGARNTEAFF
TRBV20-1	CSVAPRTSDAADTQYF
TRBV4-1	CASSQGQPNYNSPLHF
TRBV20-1	CSAREERGQGGAQPQHF
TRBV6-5	CASTSSGEVTDTQYF